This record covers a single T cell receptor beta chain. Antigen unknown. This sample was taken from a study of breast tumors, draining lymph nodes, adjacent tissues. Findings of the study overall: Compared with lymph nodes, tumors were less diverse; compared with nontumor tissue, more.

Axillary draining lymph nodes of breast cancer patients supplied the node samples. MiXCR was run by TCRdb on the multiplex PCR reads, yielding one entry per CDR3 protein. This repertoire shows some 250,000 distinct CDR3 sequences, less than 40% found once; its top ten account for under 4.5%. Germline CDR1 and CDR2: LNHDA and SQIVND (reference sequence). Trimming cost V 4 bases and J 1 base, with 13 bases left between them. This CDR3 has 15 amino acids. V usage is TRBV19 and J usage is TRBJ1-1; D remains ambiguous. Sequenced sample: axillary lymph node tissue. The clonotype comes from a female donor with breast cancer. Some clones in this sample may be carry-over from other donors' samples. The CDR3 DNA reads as TGTGCCAGTAGTAAACTACCAGTGTCGAACACTGAAGCTTTCTTT. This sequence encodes CASSKLPVSNTEAFF.